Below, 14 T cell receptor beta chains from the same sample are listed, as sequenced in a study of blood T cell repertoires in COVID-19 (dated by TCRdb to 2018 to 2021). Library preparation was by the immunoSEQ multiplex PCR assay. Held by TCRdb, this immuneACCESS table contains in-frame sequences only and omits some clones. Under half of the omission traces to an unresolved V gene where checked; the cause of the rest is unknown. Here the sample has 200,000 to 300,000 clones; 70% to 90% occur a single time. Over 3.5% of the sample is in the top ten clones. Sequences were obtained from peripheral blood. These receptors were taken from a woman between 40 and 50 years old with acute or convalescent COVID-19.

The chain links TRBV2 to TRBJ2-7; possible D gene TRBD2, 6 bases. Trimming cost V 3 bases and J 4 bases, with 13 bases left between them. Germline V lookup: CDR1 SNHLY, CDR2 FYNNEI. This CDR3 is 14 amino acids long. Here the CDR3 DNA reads TGTGCCAGCAGTGACTTTAGCGGAACATACGAGCAGTACGTC. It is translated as CASSDFSGTYEQYV.

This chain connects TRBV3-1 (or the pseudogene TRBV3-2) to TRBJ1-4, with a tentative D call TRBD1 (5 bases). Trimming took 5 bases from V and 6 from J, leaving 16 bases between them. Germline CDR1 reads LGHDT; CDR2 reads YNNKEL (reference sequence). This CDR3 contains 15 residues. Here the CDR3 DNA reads TGTGCCAGCAGCAAAGGGGTGGGGAGGGATGAAAAACTGTTTTTT. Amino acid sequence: CASSKGVGRDEKLFF.

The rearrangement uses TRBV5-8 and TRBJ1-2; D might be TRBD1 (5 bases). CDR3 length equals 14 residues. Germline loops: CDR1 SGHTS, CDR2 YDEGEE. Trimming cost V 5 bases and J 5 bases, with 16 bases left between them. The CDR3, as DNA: TGTGCCAGCAGACTCCGGGGGGGTGGTTATGGCTACACCTTC. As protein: CASRLRGGGYGYTF.

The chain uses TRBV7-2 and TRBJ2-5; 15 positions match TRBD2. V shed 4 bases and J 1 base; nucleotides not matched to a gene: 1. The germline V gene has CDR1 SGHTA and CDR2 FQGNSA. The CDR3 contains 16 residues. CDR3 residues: CASSWTSGGAQETQYF. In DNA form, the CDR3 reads TGTGCCAGCAGCTGGACTAGCGGGGGGGCCCAAGAGACCCAGTACTTC.

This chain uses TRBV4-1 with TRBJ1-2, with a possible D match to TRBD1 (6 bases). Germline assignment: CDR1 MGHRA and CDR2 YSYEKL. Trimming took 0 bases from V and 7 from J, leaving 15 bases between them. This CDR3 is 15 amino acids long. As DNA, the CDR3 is TGCGCCAGCAGCCAAGATACTGGGGGCGGGTCTGGCTACACCTTC. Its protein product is CASSQDTGGGSGYTF.

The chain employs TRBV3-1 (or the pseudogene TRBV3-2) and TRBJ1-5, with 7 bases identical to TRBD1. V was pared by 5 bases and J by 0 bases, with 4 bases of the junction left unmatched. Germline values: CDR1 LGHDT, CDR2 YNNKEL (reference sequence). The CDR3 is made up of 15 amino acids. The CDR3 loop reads CASSSGQNSNQPQHF. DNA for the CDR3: TGTGCCAGCAGCTCGGGACAGAATAGCAATCAGCCCCAGCATTTT.

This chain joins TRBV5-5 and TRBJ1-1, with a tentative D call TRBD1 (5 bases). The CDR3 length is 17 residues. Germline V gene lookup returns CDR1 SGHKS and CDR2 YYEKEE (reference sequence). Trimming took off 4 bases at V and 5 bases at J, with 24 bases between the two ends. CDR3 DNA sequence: TGTGCCAGCAGCCCCGTGGGAGGGGATCGTCGATGGACTGAAGCTTTCTTT. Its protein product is CASSPVGGDRRWTEAFF.

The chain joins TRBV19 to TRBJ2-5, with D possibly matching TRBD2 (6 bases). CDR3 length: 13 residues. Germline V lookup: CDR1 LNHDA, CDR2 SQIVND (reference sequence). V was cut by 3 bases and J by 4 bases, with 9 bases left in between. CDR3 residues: CASSILGGETQYF. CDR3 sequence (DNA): TGTGCCAGTAGTATTCTGGGAGGAGAGACCCAGTACTTC.

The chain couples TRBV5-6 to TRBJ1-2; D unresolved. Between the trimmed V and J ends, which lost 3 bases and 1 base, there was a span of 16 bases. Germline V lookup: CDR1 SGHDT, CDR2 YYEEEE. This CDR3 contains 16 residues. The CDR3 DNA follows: TGTGCCAGCAGCTCGGACTCAGGATCTCTTAACTATGGCTACACCTTC. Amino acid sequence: CASSSDSGSLNYGYTF. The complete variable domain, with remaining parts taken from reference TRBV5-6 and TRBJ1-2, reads DAGVTQSPTHLIKTRGQQVTLRCSPKSGHDTVSWYQQALGQGPQFIFQYYEEEERQRGNFPDRFSGHQFPNYSSELNVNALLLGDSALYLCASSSDSGSLNYGYTFGSGTRLTVV.

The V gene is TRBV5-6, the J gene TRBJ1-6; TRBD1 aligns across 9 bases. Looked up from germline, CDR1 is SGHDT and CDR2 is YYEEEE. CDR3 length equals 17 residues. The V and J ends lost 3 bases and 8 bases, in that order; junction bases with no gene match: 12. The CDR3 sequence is CASSYRDREPMYSPLHF. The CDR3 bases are TGTGCCAGCAGCTACCGGGACAGGGAGCCGATGTATTCACCCCTCCACTTT.

CDR3 nucleotides: TGTGCCAGCAGCCCGAGCGGGGGCCTGGATACGCAGTATTTT. This gives the protein CASSPSGGLDTQYF. The J gene is TRBJ2-3, the V gene TRBV11-2, with TRBD2 matching over 8 bases. Germline V CDR1 and CDR2: SGHAT, FQNNGV. V shed 5 bases, J shed 6 bases, and the junction held 7 bases outside the gene matches. The CDR3 contains 14 residues.

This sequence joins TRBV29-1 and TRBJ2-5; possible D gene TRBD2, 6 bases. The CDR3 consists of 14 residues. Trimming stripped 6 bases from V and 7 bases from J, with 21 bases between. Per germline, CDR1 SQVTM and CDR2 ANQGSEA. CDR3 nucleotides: TGCAGCGTAGATCCCGACAGCGGGCTAGGGACCCAGTACTTC. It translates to CSVDPDSGLGTQYF.

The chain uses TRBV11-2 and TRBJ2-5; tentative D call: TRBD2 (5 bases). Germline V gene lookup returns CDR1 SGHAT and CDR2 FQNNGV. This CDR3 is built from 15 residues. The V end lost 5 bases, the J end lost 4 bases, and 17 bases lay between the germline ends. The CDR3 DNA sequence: TGTGCCAGCAGCCCATGGACTGATAGGAGAGAGACCCAGTACTTC. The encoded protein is CASSPWTDRRETQYF.

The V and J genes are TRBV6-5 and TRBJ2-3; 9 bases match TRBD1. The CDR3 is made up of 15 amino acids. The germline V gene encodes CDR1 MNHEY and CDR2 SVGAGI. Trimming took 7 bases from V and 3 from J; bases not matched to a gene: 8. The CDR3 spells CASIMGQGLTDTQYF. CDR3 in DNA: TGTGCCAGCATTATGGGACAGGGTTTGACAGATACGCAGTATTTT.